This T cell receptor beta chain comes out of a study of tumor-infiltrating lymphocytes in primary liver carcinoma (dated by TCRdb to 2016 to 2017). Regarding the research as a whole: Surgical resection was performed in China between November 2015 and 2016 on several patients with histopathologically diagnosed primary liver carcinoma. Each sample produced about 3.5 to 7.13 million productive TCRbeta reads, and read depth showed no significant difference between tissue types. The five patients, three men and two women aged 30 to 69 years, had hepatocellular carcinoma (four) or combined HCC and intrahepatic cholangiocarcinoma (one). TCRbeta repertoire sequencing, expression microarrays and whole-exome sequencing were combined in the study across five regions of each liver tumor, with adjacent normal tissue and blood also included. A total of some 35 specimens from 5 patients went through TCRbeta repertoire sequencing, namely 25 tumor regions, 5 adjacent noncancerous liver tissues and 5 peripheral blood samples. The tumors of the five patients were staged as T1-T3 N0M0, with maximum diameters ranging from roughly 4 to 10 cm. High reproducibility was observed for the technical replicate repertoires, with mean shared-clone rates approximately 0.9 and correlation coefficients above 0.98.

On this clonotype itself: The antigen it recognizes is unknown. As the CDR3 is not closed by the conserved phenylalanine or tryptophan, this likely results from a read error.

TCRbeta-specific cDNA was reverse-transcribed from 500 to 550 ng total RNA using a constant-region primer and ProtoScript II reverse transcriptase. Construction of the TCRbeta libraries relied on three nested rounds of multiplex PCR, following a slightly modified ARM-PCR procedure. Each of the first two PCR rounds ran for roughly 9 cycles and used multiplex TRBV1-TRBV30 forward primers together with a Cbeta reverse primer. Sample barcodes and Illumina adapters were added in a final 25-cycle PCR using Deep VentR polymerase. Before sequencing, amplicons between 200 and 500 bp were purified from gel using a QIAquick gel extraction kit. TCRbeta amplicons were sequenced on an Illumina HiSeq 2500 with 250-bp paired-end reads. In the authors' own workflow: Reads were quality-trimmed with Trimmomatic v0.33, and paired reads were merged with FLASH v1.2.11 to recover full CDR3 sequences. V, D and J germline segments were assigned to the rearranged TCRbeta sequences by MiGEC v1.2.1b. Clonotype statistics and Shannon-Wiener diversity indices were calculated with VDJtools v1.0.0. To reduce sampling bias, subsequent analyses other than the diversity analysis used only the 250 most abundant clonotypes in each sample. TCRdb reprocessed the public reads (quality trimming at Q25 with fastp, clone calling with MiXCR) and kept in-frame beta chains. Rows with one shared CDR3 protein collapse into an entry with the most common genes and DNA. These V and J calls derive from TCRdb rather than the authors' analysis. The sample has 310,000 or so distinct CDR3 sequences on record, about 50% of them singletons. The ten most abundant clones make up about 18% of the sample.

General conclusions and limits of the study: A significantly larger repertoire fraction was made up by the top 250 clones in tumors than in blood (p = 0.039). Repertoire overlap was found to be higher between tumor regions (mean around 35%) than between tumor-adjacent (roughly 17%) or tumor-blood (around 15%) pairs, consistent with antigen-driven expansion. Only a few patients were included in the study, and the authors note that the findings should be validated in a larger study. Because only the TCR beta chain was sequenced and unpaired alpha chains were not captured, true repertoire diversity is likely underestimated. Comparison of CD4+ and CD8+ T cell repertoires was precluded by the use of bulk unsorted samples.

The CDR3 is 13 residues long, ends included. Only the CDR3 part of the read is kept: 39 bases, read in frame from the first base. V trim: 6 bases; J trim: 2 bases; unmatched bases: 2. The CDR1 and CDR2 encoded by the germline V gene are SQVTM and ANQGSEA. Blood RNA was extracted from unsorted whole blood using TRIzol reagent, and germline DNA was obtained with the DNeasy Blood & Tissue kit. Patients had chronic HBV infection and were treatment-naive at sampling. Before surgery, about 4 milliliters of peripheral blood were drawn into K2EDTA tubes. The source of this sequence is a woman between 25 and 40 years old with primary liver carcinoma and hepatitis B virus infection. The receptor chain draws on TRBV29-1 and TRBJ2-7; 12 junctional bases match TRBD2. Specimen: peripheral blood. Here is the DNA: TGCAGCGTCCGGACTAGCGGGGCCTACGAGCAGTACTTA. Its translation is CSVRTSGAYEQYL.